This TCR beta chain is drawn from a study of blood T cell repertoires in COVID-19 (dated by TCRdb to 2019 to 2021). Turning to the overall study: Collaborator samples came from the United States, Italy and Spain and covered acute and convalescent phases of COVID-19. The prospective study material was composed of cDNA or gDNA derived from T cells, B-cell-depleted T cells, or PBMCs. Subjects who had been exposed to COVID-19, were actively infected with it, or had recovered from it provided the deeply sampled blood TCRbeta repertoires that made up the dataset. The repertoires were released in a freely available public database meant as a resource for research on the immune response to SARS-CoV-2. The samples were drawn from two sources: the first 160 participants of the ongoing ImmuneRACE study, and 1,000 to 1,500 subjects contributed by 6 global collaborators. Sample metadata almost always included a de-identified subject ID, COVID-19 status, age in years and sex. Where available, HLA class I and class II types were obtained from metadata supplied by the sample provider rather than from assay-based typing. The research as a whole found: How much clinical and demographic metadata was included differed by source and by participant, and the metadata was provided uncurated.

TCRbeta CDR3 regions were amplified from genomic DNA using the immunoSEQ Assay, a bias-controlled multiplex PCR. The study's processing was this. Within the assay, amplification of reference gene primers was used to estimate how many nucleated cells each sample contained. To quantify the absolute abundance of each unique TCRbeta CDR3 rearrangement, sequence reads were collapsed and filtered. For each sample, productive Simpson clonality was calculated by taking the square root of Simpson's diversity index across productive rearrangements. The source is immuneACCESS, and TCRdb retained only in-frame sequences with V and J called. Part of the clones is not carried over; for the studies checked, unresolved V genes explain less than half of this, and the remainder is unexplained. The V and J calls and clone size are taken from that table; D and trimming were inferred from the DNA. In this sample the table shows around 170,000 clones, roughly three quarters of which occur a single time. The ten largest account for 12% of the sample.

The germline V gene specifies MNHEY as CDR1 and SVGAGI as CDR2. Trimming at the junction amounts to 0 bases on V and 7 bases on J, and the germline ends lie 16 bases apart. The CDR3 runs 16 amino acids, cysteine and phenylalanine included. Only the CDR3 DNA stays, 48 bases, in frame from base 1. A remark on this clone: Its antigen specificity is not known. No qualities accompany the bases; no much larger clone lies one base away.

At one collaborating source in Seattle, patients were enrolled during active infection and were followed longitudinally through the course of disease. Each collaborating institution followed its own protocols to collect whole blood in K2EDTA tubes. For TCRbeta analysis, collaborators shipped samples as frozen whole blood, isolated PBMCs, or DNA extracted from either of those sample types. This clonotype was obtained from a woman older than 75 with COVID-19, enrolled during active disease. The V and J segments used are TRBV6-5 and TRBJ2-1; 5 matching bases give a weak D call of TRBD2. The sample taken for sequencing was peripheral blood. The CDR3 region: CASSYSYGISFNEQFF. Here is the DNA: TGTGCCAGCAGTTACTCCTACGGGATCTCGTTTAATGAGCAGTTCTTC.